The sequence of this T cell receptor beta chain was determined in a study of blood T cells in healthy people across ages. Study results and caveats: Among long-lived donors, naive CD4+ cells were more numerous and diversity higher than in aged donors. Roughly linear age-related decline in beta diversity appeared, significant by age approximately 41.

V was clipped by 0 bases and J by 2 bases; unmatched bases: 5. The CDR3 loop spans 16 amino acids. From germline, CDR1 is LGHNA and CDR2 YSLEER. Sample-barcoded 5' priming and a J-beta primer mix drove a second PCR of about 6 to 12 cycles. Individual samples furnished no less than 2.5 million CDR3-containing paired-end reads apiece. TCRdb fed the 5' RACE reads into MiXCR, producing one record per CDR3 protein. This table holds around 780,000 distinct CDR3 sequences, 45% to 70% found once. In the case of this clonotype: Antigen: not known.

This chain uses TRBV4-3 with TRBJ2-5; 8 nucleotides align to TRBD2. The receptor was derived from a man in his forties in good health. Input material: blood. CDR3 DNA: TGCGCCAGCAGCCAAGATTCCACTAGCGGACAAGAGACCCAGTACTTC. Residues: CASSQDSTSGQETQYF.